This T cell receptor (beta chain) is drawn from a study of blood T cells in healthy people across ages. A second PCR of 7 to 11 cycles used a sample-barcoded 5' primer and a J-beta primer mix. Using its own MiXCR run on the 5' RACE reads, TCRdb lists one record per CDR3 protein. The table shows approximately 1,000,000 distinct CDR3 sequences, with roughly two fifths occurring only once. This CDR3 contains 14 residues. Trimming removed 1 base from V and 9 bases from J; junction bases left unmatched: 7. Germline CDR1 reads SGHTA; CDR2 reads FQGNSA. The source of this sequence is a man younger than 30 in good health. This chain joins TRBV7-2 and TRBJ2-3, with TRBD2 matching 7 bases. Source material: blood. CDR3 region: CASSLDPGRRTQYF. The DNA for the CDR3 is TGTGCCAGCAGCTTAGACCCCGGGAGGCGCACGCAGTATTTT. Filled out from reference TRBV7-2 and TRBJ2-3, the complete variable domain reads GAGVSQSPSNKVTEKGKDVELRCDPISGHTALYWYRQSLGQGLEFLIYFQGNSAPDKSGLPSDRFSAERTGGSVSTLTIQRTQQEDSAVYLCASSLDPGRRTQYFGPGTRLTVL.